This T cell receptor beta chain is drawn from a study of blood T cell repertoires in COVID-19. Study as a whole: Spain, Italy and the United States supplied samples that represented acute and convalescent COVID-19. The analysed material was cDNA or gDNA that came from T cells, B-cell-depleted T cells, or PBMCs.

The V end was cut by 4 bases, the J end by 3 bases, with 17 bases between. The germline V gene has CDR1 SGHTA and CDR2 FQGTGA. The CDR3 runs 16 residues. Original methodology: Reference gene primers were amplified, and this amplification served to estimate nucleated cell counts. Repertoires were generated with immunoSEQ multiplex PCR, while TCRdb's copy carries only in-frame clones and drops some. V, J and clone size are those of that table, while D and trimming were read from the DNA. This table has around 230,000 clones, roughly nine tenths appearing once. The chain uses TRBV7-3 and TRBJ2-3, with D possibly TRBD2 on 6 matching bases. The sequence came from a man aged 35 to 55 with acute or convalescent COVID-19. Sequencing input: peripheral blood. The CDR3 loop reads CASSSGLRAGTDTQYF. DNA of the CDR3: TGTGCCAGCAGCTCGGGACTCCGCGCAGGGACAGATACGCAGTATTTT.